This T cell receptor beta chain emerged from a study of T-cell reconstitution after alpha-beta-depleted transplantation in children. Study observations and caveats: Some patients' high day-60 TCRbeta diversity was traced to surviving recipient T cells and thymic progenitors. Newly generated T cells supplied most T-cell counts and diversity one year post-transplant. Two months or so post-transplant, alpha-beta T cells reportedly derived from several hundred expanded graft clones.

The library targeted TCRbeta and was prepared with unique molecular identifiers. TCRdb ran MiXCR on the PCR reads and lists one entry per CDR3 protein. This table holds hundreds of thousands of distinct CDR3 sequences, around 8.4% found once. Trimming removed 8 bases from V and 7 bases from J; junction bases left unmatched: 11. The CDR3 is 14 residues long. Germline CDR1 reads MNHNS; CDR2 reads SASEGT. Comments on this clonotype: Its antigen is still unknown.

This chain joins TRBV6-1 and TRBJ1-1; 9 positions match TRBD1. This receptor was obtained from a male patient between 2 and 15 years old who had a stem cell transplant for acute myeloid leukemia, so the T cells may come from the graft donor. The sequencing here drew on PBMCs, mostly from graft donor cells, taken 360 days after TCRalphabeta/CD19-depleted stem cell transplant. The CDR3 DNA is TGTGCCAGCCGCCCCCCGGGACAGGGATTTGAAGCTTTCTTT. Amino acids: CASRPPGQGFEAFF.